The present TCR beta chain was sequenced within a study of T cells in Graves' hyperthyroidism and ophthalmopathy. The CDR3 spans 16 residues. Germline CDR1 is SGHAT and CDR2 is FQNNGV. In regard to this clonotype: A single base separates this from a much larger clone, so it may be a read error.

TCR beta CDR3 sequences were amplified from RNA transcripts. TCR CDR3 regions were first amplified by RT-PCR with HTBI primers. One entry per CDR3 protein results from TCRdb running MiXCR on the multiplex PCR reads. The table includes hundreds of thousands of distinct CDR3 sequences, 14% detected once. The sequence derives from a woman between 18 and 29 years old with Graves' hyperthyroidism. J is TRBJ1-3 and V is TRBV11-2; 7 nucleotides line up with TRBD1. The sequenced material came from blood. The CDR3 reads CASSLGQGLAGSTIYF. The CDR3 nucleotides are TGTGCCAGCAGCTTAGGACAGGGTCTGGCTGGAAGCACCATATATTTT.